Included here is one T cell receptor (beta chain) sequence, with context. This clone appeared a single time. There is no known antigen for this receptor. Base quality data are lacking; no much larger clone is found one base away. The sample originates from a study of OX40 agonist ivuxolimab in advanced cancers. Study-wide context: Ivuxolimab, which targeted the costimulatory receptor OX40 (CD134), was an agonistic, fully human IgG2 monoclonal antibody. Peripheral TCRbeta sequencing was intended to test whether TCR sequence diversity was altered and clonal T-cell expansion was caused by ivuxolimab. The paper reports the monotherapy dose-escalation portion (N ≈ 50 patients) of the phase I ivuxolimab trial. Prior anti-PD-1, anti-PD-L1 or anti-CTLA-4 therapy was permitted, and checkpoint inhibitors had been received by roughly two fifths of dose-escalation patients. Of the 50 or so patients in dose escalation, around 20 had hepatocellular carcinoma, some 15 had melanoma, 9 had renal cell carcinoma and 9 had head and neck cancer. Partial responses occurred in three dose-escalation patients, of whom one had hepatocellular carcinoma and two had cutaneous melanoma. Intravenous ivuxolimab was administered to patients every 2 weeks at six dose levels: 0.01, 0.1, 0.3, 1.5, 3 and 10 mg/kg. A male proportion of 70% to 90% and a mean age of around 60 years, ranging from about 20 to 79, were recorded for the dose-escalation cohort.

Results and caveats for the whole study, not just this receptor: After ivuxolimab, more expanded clones were found on average in CD8+ T cells than in CD4+ T cells. Low levels of normalized T-cell clonal expansion were also shown by some nonresponding patients. The antigen specificity of the peripheral T cells that underwent clonal expansion was not determined. In the 0.1-3.0 mg/kg groups, partial responders were among the patients with the lowest normalized peripheral clonal expansion, particularly in CD8+ T cells. At doses of 0.1 to 3.0 mg/kg, clonal expansion of both CD4+ and CD8+ blood T cells was observed from baseline to week 6.

Genomic DNA was extracted from sorted cells for sequencing of the TCRbeta CDR3 region. The immunoSEQ Assay was used to sequence the TCRbeta CDR3 regions. Held by TCRdb, this immuneACCESS table contains in-frame sequences only and omits some clones. Under half of the omission traces to an unresolved V gene where checked; the cause of the rest is unknown. This sample has approximately 35,000 clones in its table, and 65% to 80% of those were observed once. The ten largest clones add up to around 10% of the sample. V is shortened by 6 bases, J by 5 bases, and the region joining them spans 11 bases. The CDR3 starts with the cysteine, ends with the phenylalanine, and has 13 residues. Only the CDR3 portion is preserved as DNA: 39 bases, with reading frame beginning at the first base. CDR1 and CDR2 (WSHSY, SAAADI) derive from the germline V gene. Patients with a history of autoimmune disease or receiving systemic immunosuppression were excluded from the trial. Peripheral blood for TCR sequencing was drawn from every dose cohort at baseline, at cycle 4 day 1 and at cycle 7 day 1. Samples were obtained from an open-label, multicenter, first-in-human phase I dose-escalation trial of ivuxolimab. Adults with locally advanced or metastatic melanoma, renal cell, hepatocellular, or head and neck squamous cell carcinoma were enrolled in the trial. Before TCR sequencing, CD4+ and CD8+ T cells were separately sorted from peripheral blood.

This sequence originates from an adult with an advanced solid tumor such as melanoma, head and neck, liver or kidney cancer. The specimen comprised CD4+ or CD8+ T cells sorted from blood, sampled in a trial of the OX40 agonist ivuxolimab. The chain uses TRBV10-2 and TRBJ2-1, with the D gene uncertain. The sequenced DNA is TGCGCCAGCAGCCTACTTATCGACAATGAGCAGTTCTTC. The encoded protein is CASSLLIDNEQFF.